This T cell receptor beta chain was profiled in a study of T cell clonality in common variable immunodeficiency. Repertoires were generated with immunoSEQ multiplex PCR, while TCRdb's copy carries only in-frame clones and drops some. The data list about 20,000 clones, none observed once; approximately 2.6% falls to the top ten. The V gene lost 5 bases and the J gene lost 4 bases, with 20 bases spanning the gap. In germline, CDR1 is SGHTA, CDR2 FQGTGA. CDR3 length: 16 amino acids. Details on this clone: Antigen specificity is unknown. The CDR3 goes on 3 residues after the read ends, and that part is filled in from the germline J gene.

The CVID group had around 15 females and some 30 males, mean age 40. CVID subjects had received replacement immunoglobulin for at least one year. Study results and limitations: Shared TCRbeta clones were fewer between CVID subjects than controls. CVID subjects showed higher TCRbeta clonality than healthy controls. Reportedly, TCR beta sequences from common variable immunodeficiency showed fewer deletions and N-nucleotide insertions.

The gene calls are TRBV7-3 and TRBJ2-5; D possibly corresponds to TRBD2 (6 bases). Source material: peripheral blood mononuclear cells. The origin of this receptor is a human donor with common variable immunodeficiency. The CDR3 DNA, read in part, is TGTGCCAGCAGCCCCGGTGGGCGGGGTAGGGGAGAGACC. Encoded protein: CASSPGGRGRGET. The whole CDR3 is CASSPGGRGRGETQYF.